This entry concerns a single TCR beta chain. The data originate from a study of blood T cell repertoires in COVID-19. Study context: Samples came from the United States, Italy and Spain, spanning acute and convalescent COVID-19. PBMCs, B-cell-depleted T cells, or T cells were the source of the cDNA or gDNA that made up the material.

As processed by the authors: The assay estimated nucleated cells by amplifying reference gene primers. Generated by immunoSEQ multiplex PCR, the TCRdb table keeps only in-frame clones and is missing some. D and trimming come from the DNA, and the V and J calls and clone size come from that table. Among about 380,000 clones listed, more than 70% were seen once. Unmatched junction bases numbered 4, after V lost 4 bases and J lost 5 bases. Germline CDR1 GTSNPN, CDR2 SVGIG (reference sequence). The CDR3 covers 12 residues. This chain joins TRBV30 and TRBJ1-1; TRBD1 aligns across 7 bases. The sample taken for sequencing was peripheral blood. The TCR was taken from a middle-aged man with acute or convalescent COVID-19. The CDR3 here is CAWIEGATEAFF. CDR3 coding DNA: TGTGCCTGGATCGAGGGGGCGACTGAAGCTTTCTTT.